The clone carrying this T cell receptor beta chain was detected only once. As yet, its antigen is unknown. One end of the junction fails to match germline, which may point to a read error. This was the immunoSEQ version 4 assay in survey mode. Here immunoSEQ multiplex PCR was the method, and the copy in TCRdb shows in-frame clones only, minus some. The sample consists of 45,000 to 55,000 clones, approximately 72% of them appearing once. The data derive from a study of persistence of HIV-infected CD4 T cells. At the level of the study: Donors had been on suppressive ART for a median of 8 years. Regarding the study as a whole: Within sorted populations, more oligoclonal TCRs accompanied more oligoclonal proviruses.

The stimulus was lysate of CMV-infected fibroblasts, around 10 ug/mL. Memory cells lacking CD40L and CD69 with high CD45RO were sorted. Suppressive ART was started during chronic HIV-1 infection in these adults. CDR1 and CDR2 (germline): SGHRS, YFSETQ. The CDR3 loop spans 16 amino acids. The chain couples TRBV5-1 to TRBJ2-5; D is ambiguous. The origin of this receptor is an adult man with HIV who was CMV-seropositive. The sequenced sample was CD4+ T cells sorted from PBMCs after roughly 20-hour stimulation, obtained from a patient who received antiretroviral therapy. This CDR3 reads CASSLGYSHLQVTQYF. CDR3 sequence (DNA): TGCGCCAGCAGCTTGGGCTACAGCCACTTACAAGTGACCCAGTACTTC. Together with reference TRBV5-1 and TRBJ2-5, the CDR3 gives the full variable domain: KAGVTQTPRYLIKTRGQQVTLSCSPISGHRSVSWYQQTPGQGLQFLFEYFSETQRNKGNFPGRFSGRQFSNSRSEMNVSTLELGDSALYLCASSLGYSHLQVTQYFGPGTRLLVL.